This is a list of T cell receptor beta chains from one sample in a study of blood T cell repertoires in COVID-19. The data were produced by immunoSEQ multiplex PCR, yet TCRdb's version contains in-frame clones alone and is incomplete. The repertoire holds 200,000 to 300,000 clones, with 87% as singletons. Sequencing was performed on peripheral blood. These receptors all come from a man between 60 and 70 years old who had recovered from COVID-19. Both conserved end residues are trimmed from each CDR3. The D gene is left open where the match is weak. Clone size, where shown, is once, few, many, or a class for clones that have expanded.

v_gene	d_gene	abundance	j_gene	CDR3aa
TRBV27	TRBD2	.	TRBJ2-1	ASSLGGGYNEQF
TRBV27	.	.	TRBJ2-2	ASSWSINRVNTGELF
TRBV5-1	TRBD1	.	TRBJ1-2	ASSLGGTGDYGYT
TRBV5-1	TRBD2	.	TRBJ2-1	ASSLALAGGMNEQF
TRBV3-1/TRBV3-2	.	.	TRBJ1-1	ASSLRPDRPGLAF
TRBV27	.	.	TRBJ1-5	ASSREEGQPQH
TRBV5-1	.	.	TRBJ1-2	ASSLGTKDYGYT
TRBV5-1	.	.	TRBJ1-1	ASSPATGVTEAF
TRBV6-5	.	.	TRBJ1-5	ASSPRTSSNQPQH
TRBV19	TRBD1	.	TRBJ1-5	ASSIAGQVGQPQH
TRBV15	.	once	TRBJ1-4	ATSRDAGLEKLF
TRBV9	TRBD1	.	TRBJ1-2	ASNEQGGPYGYT
TRBV7-6	TRBD1	.	TRBJ2-3	ASSSDRGRTDTQY
TRBV5-6	.	.	TRBJ1-5	ASSSPGNQPQH
TRBV25-1	.	.	TRBJ2-7	ASSVGGAYEQY
TRBV12-3/TRBV12-4	TRBD1	.	TRBJ1-1	ASSRQGNTEAF
TRBV18	TRBD1	.	TRBJ2-2	ASSPGQGFAGELF
TRBV5-1	TRBD1	.	TRBJ2-5	ASSTGQLTSQETQY
TRBV4-2	TRBD2	.	TRBJ2-7	ASSYGLAETYEQY
TRBV5-6	TRBD2	once	TRBJ2-5	ASSLGLADQETQY
TRBV5-5	.	.	TRBJ2-3	ASSFRGSTDTQY
TRBV6-5	TRBD1	.	TRBJ2-3	ASSPTGLADTQY
TRBV27	.	few	TRBJ2-2	ASRAFANTGELF